This T cell receptor beta chain is from a study of blood T cell repertoires in COVID-19. Overall study context: COVID-19 samples, acute and convalescent, were from the United States, Italy and Spain. From T cells, B-cell-depleted T cells, or PBMCs came the material, which was cDNA or gDNA.

Only in-frame clones appear in the TCRdb table, and some are missing; sequencing was by immunoSEQ multiplex PCR. This table has about 190,000 clones, about 80% appearing once. V was cut by 6 bases and J by 2 bases, with 14 bases left in between. The CDR3 is made up of 15 amino acids. In germline, CDR1 is ENHRY, CDR2 SYGVKD. This sequence was found in a man aged 60-69 years with acute or convalescent COVID-19. Sequenced sample: peripheral blood. The chain couples TRBV10-3 to TRBJ1-5, with a possible D match to TRBD1 (5 bases). The chain's CDR3 is CAIRPSGLGNQPQHF. As DNA, the CDR3 is TGTGCCATCAGGCCATCAGGGCTTGGCAATCAGCCCCAGCATTTT.